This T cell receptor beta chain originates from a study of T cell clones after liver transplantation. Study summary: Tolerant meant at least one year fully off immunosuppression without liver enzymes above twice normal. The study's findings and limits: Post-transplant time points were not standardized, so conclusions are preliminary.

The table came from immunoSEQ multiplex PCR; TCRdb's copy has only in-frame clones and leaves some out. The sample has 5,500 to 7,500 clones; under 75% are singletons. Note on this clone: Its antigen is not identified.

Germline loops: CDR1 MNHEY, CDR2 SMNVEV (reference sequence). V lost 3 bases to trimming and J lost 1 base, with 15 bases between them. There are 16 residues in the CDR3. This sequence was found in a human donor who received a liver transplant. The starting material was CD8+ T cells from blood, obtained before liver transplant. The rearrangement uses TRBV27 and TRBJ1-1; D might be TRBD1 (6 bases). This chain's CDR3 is CASSFNFYRENTEAFF. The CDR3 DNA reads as TGTGCCAGCAGTTTCAACTTTTACAGGGAGAACACTGAAGCTTTCTTT.